Presented here are 13 T cell receptor beta chains from one specimen sequenced in a study of cytomegalovirus exposure and HLA in healthy donors. The PCR contained 60 Vbeta and 13 Jbeta primers. The data were produced by immunoSEQ multiplex PCR, yet TCRdb's version contains in-frame clones alone and is incomplete. This sample has more than 90,000 clones; roughly four fifths occur once, and the top ten carry approximately 8.4%. Material for sequencing was PBMCs. These receptors came from a human donor in good health.

This clone was recorded only once. The V gene is TRBV21-1, the J gene TRBJ2-5; TRBD2 is the table's D call, not checked against the DNA. TRBV21-1 is annotated as a pseudogene. The CDR3 has 12 amino acids. The DNA of the CDR3 is TGTGCCAGCAGCAAGCGGAGGTACCCCCAGTACTTC. Amino acid sequence: CASSKRRYPQYF.

This clone was seen a handful of times. The gene calls are TRBV5-6 and TRBJ1-1; tentatively, D is TRBD1 (6 bases). Germline CDR1 reads SGHDT; CDR2 reads YYEEEE. Trimming removed 3 bases at V and 8 bases at J, with 17 bases between. CDR3 size: 14 residues. The CDR3 DNA reads TGTGCCAGCAGCTACCACTTATCGGGACAAGAAGCTTTCTTT. This encodes CASSYHLSGQEAFF.

This sequence joins TRBV2 and TRBJ1-2; D remains ambiguous. This CDR3 region has 12 residues. Trimming took 3 bases from V and 8 from J, leaving 10 bases between them. From germline, CDR1 is SNHLY and CDR2 FYNNEI. CDR3 in amino acids: CASSDVREGYTF. In DNA form, the CDR3 reads TGTGCCAGCAGTGATGTAAGAGAAGGCTACACCTTC.

The chain combines TRBV10-3 with TRBJ1-4; D perhaps matches TRBD1 (6 bases). CDR1 is ENHRY, CDR2 SYGVKD, per germline. The length of the CDR3 is 13 residues. Trimming stripped 10 bases from V and 5 bases from J, with 14 bases between. In DNA form, the CDR3 reads TGTGCCACCACAGGGATATTAAATGAAAAACTGTTTTTT. This translates into CATTGILNEKLFF.

This rearrangement joins TRBV6-5 to TRBJ1-3, with TRBD1 as a possible D gene (6 bases). This CDR3 region has 15 residues. From germline, CDR1 is MNHEY and CDR2 SVGAGI. Deletions cut 5 bases from V and 0 bases from J, with 11 bases between. CDR3 nucleotide sequence: TGTGCCAGCAGTAGGGGGACGGGCTCTGGAAACACCATATATTTT. Its protein product is CASSRGTGSGNTIYF.

This clone has only a few counts. The gene calls are TRBV30 and TRBJ2-7, with D perhaps matching TRBD1 (5 bases). V lost 3 bases and J lost 9, with 21 bases in between. There are 14 residues in the CDR3. Germline loops: CDR1 GTSNPN, CDR2 SVGIG (reference sequence). The CDR3 reads CAWSWGRATRGQYF. For the CDR3, the DNA is TGTGCCTGGAGCTGGGGCAGGGCTACCCGCGGGCAGTACTTC.

The chain combines TRBV30 with TRBJ1-2, with TRBD1 identical over 9 bases. The CDR3 runs to 13 residues. The germline CDR1 and CDR2 sequences are GTSNPN and SVGIG (reference sequence). The V gene end was trimmed by 8 bases and the J gene end by 3 bases; junction bases not matched to a gene: 7. The CDR3 sequence: CAQTGGFDYGYTF. As DNA, the CDR3 is TGTGCCCAAACAGGGGGCTTCGACTATGGCTACACCTTC.

The CDR3 coding sequence is TGTGCCAGCCTATCACTAGCGAGCCTCTACGAGCAGTACTTC. As protein: CASLSLASLYEQYF. J is TRBJ2-7 and V is TRBV6-1, with 7 bases matching TRBD2. Germline values: CDR1 MNHNS, CDR2 SASEGT. V dropped 8 bases and J dropped 3; count of bases not matched to a gene: 10. The CDR3 length is 14 residues.

The rearrangement links TRBV4-1 to TRBJ2-5; 12 bases are shared with TRBD2. The DNA end favors TRBJ2-7, so the J call may be wrong. In germline, CDR1 is MGHRA, CDR2 YSYEKL. The CDR3 loop spans 14 amino acids. CDR3 bases: TGCGCCAGCAGCGGACGACTAGCGGGAGACGAGCAGTACTTC. Translated, it gives CASSGRLAGDEQYF.

The V and J genes are TRBV6-5 and TRBJ2-3; 9 positions match TRBD2. This CDR3 spans 13 amino acids. Trimming took 8 bases from V and 4 from J; bases not matched to a gene: 4. Germline V gene data show CDR1 as MNHEY and CDR2 as SVGAGI. CDR3 coding DNA: TGTGCCAGCCGGCGGGAGGGACCAGATACGCAGTATTTT. Residues: CASRREGPDTQYF.

This clone was seen a handful of times. V usage is TRBV6-5 and J usage is TRBJ2-7; D remains unclear. V was cut by 8 bases and J by 0 bases, with 8 bases left in between. There are 12 residues in the CDR3. Germline V lookup: CDR1 MNHEY, CDR2 SVGAGI. The CDR3 DNA sequence: TGTGCCAGCTCCTCTAGCTCCTACGAGCAGTACTTC. Protein product: CASSSSSYEQYF.

This rearrangement joins TRBV29-1 to TRBJ2-3, with D unresolved. The CDR3 totals 12 residues. V dropped 2 bases and J dropped 4 bases, with 7 bases sitting between them. The germline gives CDR1 SQVTM, CDR2 ANQGSEA. For the CDR3, the DNA is TGCAGCGTTGAAATAGCAGCAGATACGCAGTATTTT. It specifies CSVEIAADTQYF.

This chain connects TRBV5-6 to TRBJ2-7; D unclear. V gave up 3 bases and J gave up 1 base, with 2 bases separating them. CDR1 is SGHDT and CDR2 is YYEEEE in the germline V gene. The CDR3 sequence is 11 residues long. The CDR3 is CASSSSYEQYF. CDR3 nucleotides: TGTGCCAGCAGCTCGTCCTACGAGCAGTACTTC.